This T cell receptor beta chain was recorded in a study of T cells in Graves' hyperthyroidism and ophthalmopathy. The overall study: Blood was drawn when the patient was first diagnosed and still untreated. General study results and limits: Most clonotypes expanded in the thyroid (above 0.001) were also present in blood.

Amplification of TCR beta CDR3 regions was performed using RNA transcripts as template. HTBI primers drove first-round RT-PCR of the TCR CDR3. TCRdb processed the multiplex PCR reads anew with MiXCR; each CDR3 protein has one entry. In the table there are 700,000 or so distinct CDR3 sequences, roughly 15% of which are singletons. Germline loops: CDR1 SGHTA, CDR2 FQGNSA. Trimming removed 4 bases at V and 0 bases at J, with 12 bases between. This CDR3 is 15 amino acids long. This clonotype was counted at least ten times. The antigen is unknown. Material for sequencing was blood. The chain uses TRBV7-2 and TRBJ2-5; D perhaps matches TRBD2 (6 bases). The sequence came from a woman aged 50 to 60 with Graves' ophthalmopathy. In DNA, the CDR3 is TGTGCCAGCAGCTCGACTAGATTGTACCAAGAGACCCAGTACTTC. Its protein product is CASSSTRLYQETQYF. Filled out from reference TRBV7-2 and TRBJ2-5, the complete variable domain reads GAGVSQSPSNKVTEKGKDVELRCDPISGHTALYWYRQSLGQGLEFLIYFQGNSAPDKSGLPSDRFSAERTGGSVSTLTIQRTQQEDSAVYLCASSSTRLYQETQYFGPGTRLLVL.